This TCR beta chain was identified during a study of blood T cell repertoires in COVID-19. Study-level background: From the United States, Italy and Spain came samples of acute and convalescent COVID-19. T cells, B-cell-depleted T cells, or PBMCs provided the cDNA or gDNA that served as material.

Original analysis: It was from reference gene primer amplification that nucleated cell counts were estimated. TCRdb's copy holds only in-frame clones and misses some; the assay was immunoSEQ multiplex PCR. V and J calls and clone size are copied from that table; D and trimming were computed from the DNA. The sample consists of approximately 40,000 clones, about 79% of them appearing once. The CDR3 consists of 16 residues. V dropped 5 bases and J dropped 4; count of bases not matched to a gene: 12. Germline CDR1 reads SGHVS; CDR2 reads FQNEAQ. V is TRBV7-8 and J is TRBJ2-7; TRBD2 matches at 9 bases. The specimen was peripheral blood. This TCR derives from an older woman with acute or convalescent COVID-19. The CDR3 sequence: CASSPKDWGLAYEQYF. Here the CDR3 DNA reads TGTGCCAGCAGCCCCAAGGACTGGGGACTAGCTTACGAGCAGTACTTC.